The present entry profiles one TCR beta chain with its context. Its specificity is not known. The record originates from a study of vaccination effects on CD4 cells after COVID-19. Libraries were prepared by immunoSEQ multiplex PCR; TCRdb keeps only in-frame clonotypes and omits some of them. The table has 60,000 to 70,000 clones, about four fifths seen once. ViraFEST used viral peptide pools to expand antigen-specific CD4+ T cells before sequencing. Culture lasted approximately 10 days before CD4+ T cell isolation. Some 2 million PBMC were placed in each well, which was supplemented with 10 IU/ml IL-2 and around 10 ug/ml peptides. V lost 5 bases, J lost 3 bases, and 3 bases stayed unmatched. The CDR3 totals 13 residues. From germline, CDR1 is SGHTA and CDR2 FQGNSA.

The sequence derives from a human donor who received a COVID-19 vaccine. The V gene is TRBV7-2, the J gene TRBJ2-5, with 7 bases matching TRBD1. Sequencing used CD4+ T cells from PBMCs cultured with HCoV-229E spike peptides, obtained before COVID-19 vaccination. The CDR3, as DNA: TGTGCCAGCAGCCCCGGACAGGAAGAGACCCAGTACTTC. The encoded protein is CASSPGQEETQYF.